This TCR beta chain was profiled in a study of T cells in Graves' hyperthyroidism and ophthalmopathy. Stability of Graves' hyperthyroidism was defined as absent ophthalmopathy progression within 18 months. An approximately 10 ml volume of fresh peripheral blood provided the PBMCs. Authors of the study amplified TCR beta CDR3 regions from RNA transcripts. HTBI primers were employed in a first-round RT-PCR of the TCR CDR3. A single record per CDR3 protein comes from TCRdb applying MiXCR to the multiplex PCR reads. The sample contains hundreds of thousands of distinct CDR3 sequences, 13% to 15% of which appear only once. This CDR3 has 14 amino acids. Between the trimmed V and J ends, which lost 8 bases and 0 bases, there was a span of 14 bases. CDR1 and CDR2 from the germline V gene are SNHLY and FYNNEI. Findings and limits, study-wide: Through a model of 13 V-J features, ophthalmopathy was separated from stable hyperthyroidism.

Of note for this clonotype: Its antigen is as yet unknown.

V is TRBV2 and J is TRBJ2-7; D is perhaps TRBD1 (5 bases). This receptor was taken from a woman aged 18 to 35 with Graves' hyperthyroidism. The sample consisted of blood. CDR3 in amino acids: CASWGLTDSYEQYF. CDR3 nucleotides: TGTGCCAGCTGGGGTCTGACAGACTCCTACGAGCAGTACTTC.